This T cell receptor (beta chain) was captured in a study of shared clonotypes between healthy human individuals (dated by TCRdb to 2020 to 2021). About the full investigation: The cohort comprised a couple of women and a few men aged 18 to 49 years. Per donor, three plates each were used for CD4 naive and CD4 memory, two for CD8 naive, and one for CD8 memory. Blood TCR repertoires of about five healthy adults were deeply sequenced to estimate repertoire size and the extent of clonotype sharing between individuals. To increase sequencing depth and limit assay-specific biases, different laboratories used diverse techniques to prepare libraries and sequence TCR repertoires. Per donor, leukapheresis produced somewhere between about 0.94 and 10 billion PBMCs.

This clone was seen once. Its antigen is not yet known. Base qualities are missing; no much larger clone stands one base away. What the authors observed across the whole study: Incomplete sequencing was indicated by rarefaction of sorted-subset datasets, despite the large sequencing depth. Based on pairwise subsampling, the degree of clonotype sharing among donors was expected to be affected by sequencing depth. Naive subsets generally had larger estimated clonotype richness than memory subsets. Compared with non-shared clonotypes, clonotypes shared by all four sorted-subset donors had higher generation probabilities. The small number of donors limited the genetic and exposure-history diversity represented. Only blood was sampled, and tissue TCR repertoires likely differ from those in blood. Across a handful of donors, 5% to 6% of naive CD4, roughly 3.8% of naive CD8, 2.3% of memory CD4, and 0.3% to 0.45% of memory CD8 clonotypes were shared.

TCR CDR3 regions were amplified from genomic DNA by multiplex PCR using the deep immunoSEQ assay. For each cell subset, the extracted genomic DNA was distributed evenly across all wells of several immunoSEQ 96-well plates, and each plate served as one replicate. For sorted subsets, each replicate PCR was loaded with approximately 200 ng genomic DNA, equivalent to 25,000 to 35,000 T cell genomes. Purified libraries were measured with a Qubit 3.0 fluorometer, size-checked on a Bioanalyzer 2100, and measured again with the KAPA Library Quantification kit. Every immunoSEQ 96-well plate was sequenced on a separate single-read 150-cycle Illumina NextSeq 550 flow cell. In the source study's methods: Because the immunoSEQ output held only junctional sequences and lacked quality scores, the filtering could not match the filtering applied to full-length reads. To assign V/J genes and CDR3, sequences were annotated against IMGT germline references using PyIR, a Python wrapper for IgBLAST v1.9. Reads were filtered out if the reads had weak V/J assignments (E-value above 1e-6), no CDR3, stop codons, out-of-frame junctions, or ambiguous translated residues. V3J clonotypes were defined as sequences sharing the same inferred V gene, J gene, and CDR3 amino acid sequence. Percentage overlap between repertoires was calculated by dividing the number of shared unique clonotypes by the size of the smaller repertoire. Repertoire richness was assessed with RTK rarefaction, the Chao1 estimator, and Recon v2.1 estimates of unobserved clonotypes. Generation probabilities for all TCRbeta clonotypes obtained by the gDNA method from a handful of donors were computed using OLGA. Here the immuneACCESS table is served through TCRdb, limited to in-frame sequences with V and J called. Missing clones are a known gap in these copies; in checked studies unresolved V genes cover under half, and the rest lacks a known reason. For V, J and clone size, that table is used; D and trimming come from the DNA. The sample has roughly 1.4 million clones on record, roughly 98.5% of them singletons. Roughly 0.35% of the sample goes to the ten largest clones.

The donors were healthy, HIV-negative adults who had no recently reported acute infections or vaccinations. All donors were Caucasian adults living in Nashville, Tennessee, USA. CD4+ T cells were enriched through magnetic negative selection, after which naive cells were positively selected on CD45RA and the remaining negative fraction served as the memory subset. Blood was obtained by leukapheresis, after which PBMCs were separated by Ficoll-Histopaque density gradient centrifugation and cryopreserved in liquid nitrogen vapor phase. Analytical flow cytometry was used to check the purity and quantity of every magnetically sorted T cell population. From each sorted fraction, genomic DNA was isolated and quantified by UV absorbance on a Nanodrop 2000c. Trimmed from V: 5 bases; trimmed from J: 2 bases; junction bases lacking a gene match: 3. CDR1 SGHAT and CDR2 FQNNGV were looked up in the germline V gene. From the cysteine through the phenylalanine, the CDR3 covers 14 amino acids. The read is trimmed to its CDR3 DNA, 42 bases read in frame from base 1.

The rearrangement joined TRBV11-2 to TRBJ2-1; 7 central nucleotides agree with TRBD1. Sequencing was performed on naive CD4+ T cells sorted from blood. Explained via the paper, the cell subset or site label denotes: CD45RA+ positively selected. This receptor was identified in a man aged 25 to 40 in good health. The CDR3 corresponds to CASSEDRAYNEQFF. The nucleotides read TGTGCCAGCAGCGAAGACAGGGCCTACAATGAGCAGTTCTTC. Here the CDR3 is joined to the reference TRBV11-2 and TRBJ2-1 genes, and the full variable domain is: EAGVAQSPRYKIIEKRQSVAFWCNPISGHATLYWYQQILGQGPKLLIQFQNNGVVDDSQLPKDRFSAERLKGVDSTLKIQPAKLEDSAVYLCASSEDRAYNEQFFGPGTRLTVL.